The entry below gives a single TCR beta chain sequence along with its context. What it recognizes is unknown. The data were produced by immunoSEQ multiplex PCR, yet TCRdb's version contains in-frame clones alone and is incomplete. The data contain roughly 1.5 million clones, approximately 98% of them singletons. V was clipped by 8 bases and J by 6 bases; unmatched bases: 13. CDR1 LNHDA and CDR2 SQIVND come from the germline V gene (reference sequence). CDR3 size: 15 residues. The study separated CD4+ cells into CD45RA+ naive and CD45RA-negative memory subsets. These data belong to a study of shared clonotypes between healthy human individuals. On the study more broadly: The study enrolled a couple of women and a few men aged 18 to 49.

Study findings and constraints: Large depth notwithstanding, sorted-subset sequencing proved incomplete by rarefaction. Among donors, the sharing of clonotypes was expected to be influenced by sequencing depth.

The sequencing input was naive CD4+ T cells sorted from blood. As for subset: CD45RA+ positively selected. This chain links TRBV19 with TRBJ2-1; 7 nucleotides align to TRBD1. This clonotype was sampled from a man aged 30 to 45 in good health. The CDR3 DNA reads TGTGCCAGTCAAACCCGGGACAGAGGATCCAATGAGCAGTTCTTC. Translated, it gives CASQTRDRGSNEQFF.